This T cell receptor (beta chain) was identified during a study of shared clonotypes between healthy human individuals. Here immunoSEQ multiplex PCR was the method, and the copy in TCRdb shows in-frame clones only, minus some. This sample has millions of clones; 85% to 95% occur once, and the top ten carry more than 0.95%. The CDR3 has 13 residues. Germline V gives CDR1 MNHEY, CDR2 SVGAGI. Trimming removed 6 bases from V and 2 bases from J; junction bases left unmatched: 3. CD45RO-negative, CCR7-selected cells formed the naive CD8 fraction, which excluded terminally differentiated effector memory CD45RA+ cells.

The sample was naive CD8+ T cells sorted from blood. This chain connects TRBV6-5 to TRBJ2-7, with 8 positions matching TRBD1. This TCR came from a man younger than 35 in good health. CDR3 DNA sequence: TGTGCCAGCAGAGACAGGGGAGCCTACGAGCAGTACTTC. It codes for CASRDRGAYEQYF.